The clone carrying this TCR beta chain showed up just a few times. What it recognizes is unknown. Being one base from a much bigger clone, this may be a read error. The data were taken from a study of post-analysis software for immune sequencing data. Researchers reported that TCR beta cDNA libraries carried unique molecular identifiers. cDNA molecules numbering 450,000 to 650,000 came from roughly 0.93 to 9.6 million T cells. TCRdb passed the PCR reads through MiXCR, listing each CDR3 protein once. This table holds 250,000 to 300,000 distinct CDR3 sequences, about 40% found once. CDR1 is MNHNY and CDR2 is SVGAGI in the germline V gene (reference sequence). The CDR3 has 16 amino acids. Overall study results and limits: In patients, five TRBV segments were more frequent than in controls, with TRBV5-6, TRBV5-1 and TRBV20-1 among them. The study found significantly lower normalized Chao1 diversity in multiple sclerosis patients than in controls. Co-batched samples clustered tightly together by F measure.

The TCR comes from a girl aged 10 to 17 with multiple sclerosis. Sequencing was carried out using blood. The chain carries TRBV6-6 and TRBJ2-1; 9 positions match TRBD2. The CDR3 nucleotides are TGTGCCATCAGTTACAGGTCTAGCGGGACTTACAATGAGCAGTTCTTC. This gives the protein CAISYRSSGTYNEQFF.